The 5 T cell receptor beta chains listed next were all sequenced from one sample in a study of regulatory T cells in long-lasting Graves disease. Indicated time point: newly diagnosed GD, antithyroid drugs for less than 3 months. RNA extracted from PBMCs served as the sequencing template. Building of the TCR beta libraries involved iRepertoire HTBI primers and Arm-PCR of CDR3 regions. TCRdb called the multiplex PCR reads again in MiXCR, with one record for every CDR3 protein. The sample consists of roughly 350,000 distinct CDR3 sequences, 16% of them appearing once. The sample was also reused in another study, on T cells in Graves' hyperthyroidism and ophthalmopathy.

Sequencing was performed on peripheral blood mononuclear cells (PBMCs), taken at new diagnosis, from a patient treated with antithyroid drugs. Receptor source: a man between 40 and 49 years old with Graves disease.

The chain combines TRBV11-3 with TRBJ1-4; D unclear. V was shortened by 2 bases and J by 6 bases, with 7 bases between the two germline ends. Germline values: CDR1 SGHNT, CDR2 YENEEA. The CDR3 spans 13 residues. CDR3 region: CASSLPGDEKLFF. For the CDR3, the DNA is TGTGCCAGCAGCTTACCCGGTGATGAAAAACTGTTTTTT.

The V call is TRBV6-2 or TRBV6-3, the J call TRBJ1-5; no firm D call. The V and J ends lost 6 bases and 2 bases respectively, with 11 bases between them. The CDR3 consists of 14 residues. The germline V gene encodes CDR1 MNHEY and CDR2 SVGEGT. In DNA, the CDR3 is TGTGCCAGCAGACGTATGACGGGCAATCAGCCCCAGCATTTT. Its translation: CASRRMTGNQPQHF.

Ten or more counts support this clonotype. The chain joins TRBV7-3 to TRBJ1-1; D remains ambiguous. The CDR3 runs 13 residues. V was cut by 5 bases and J by 5 bases, with 12 bases left in between. CDR1 and CDR2 (germline): SGHTA, FQGTGA. The CDR3 DNA follows: TGTGCCAGCAGCAGCCGGGGTATGACTGAAGCTTTCTTT. Protein product: CASSSRGMTEAFF.

The V and J genes are TRBV5-6 and TRBJ2-2; 13 positions agree with TRBD2. The length of the CDR3 is 18 residues. Germline CDR1 and CDR2: SGHDT and YYEEEE. V lost 0 bases, J lost 7 bases, and 9 bases stayed unmatched. In DNA, the CDR3 is TGTGCCAGCAGCTTGGGACTAGCGGGGGGAAGATTTGTCGGGGAGCTGTTTTTT. Protein product: CASSLGLAGGRFVGELFF.

This chain connects TRBV10-3 to TRBJ2-3; possible D gene TRBD2, 6 bases. From germline, CDR1 is ENHRY and CDR2 SYGVKD. This CDR3 is 13 amino acids long. V lost 0 bases, J lost 11 bases, and 12 bases lay in between. For the CDR3, the DNA is TGTGCCATCAGTGAGTCCAATGCGGGGAAGCAGTATTTT. It translates to CAISESNAGKQYF.